This section outlines one T cell receptor (beta chain) sequence together with its context. The antigen remains unidentified. Generated by immunoSEQ multiplex PCR, the TCRdb table keeps only in-frame clones and is missing some. The data contain about 46,000 clones, around 84% of them seen just once; the ten biggest clones take up 11%. Exclusion applied to patients with autoimmune disease history or systemic immunosuppression. The sample comes from a study of OX40 agonist ivuxolimab in advanced cancers. Regarding the study as a whole: Partial responders treated at 0.1-3.0 mg/kg exhibited clonal expansion among the lowest measured.

This specimen consisted of CD4+ or CD8+ T cells sorted from blood, obtained in a trial of the OX40 agonist ivuxolimab. This receptor was obtained from an adult with an advanced solid tumor such as melanoma, head and neck, liver or kidney cancer.

CDR3 in DNA: TGTGCCAGCAGCCCCGAGGAGGCAGGAATTTACAATGAGCAGTTCTTC. Translating it yields CASSPEEAGIYNEQFF. The chain is built from TRBV9 and TRBJ2-1; D may be TRBD2 (5 bases). V was shortened by 4 bases and J by 4 bases, with 18 bases between the two germline ends. The CDR3 spans 16 residues. Germline assignment: CDR1 SGDLS and CDR2 YYNGEE.